Below are 29 T cell receptor beta chains sequenced from a single sample in a study of blood T cell repertoires in COVID-19. TCRdb's table, derived via immunoSEQ multiplex PCR, lists solely in-frame clones and lacks some. The sample carries around 450,000 clones, 75% to 90% recorded once. The sequenced material came from peripheral blood. Every receptor here comes from a woman in her 30s with acute or convalescent COVID-19.

This clone was detected only a few times. The chain couples TRBV6-5 to TRBJ2-2, with TRBD1 matching over 8 bases. The CDR3 is made up of 14 amino acids. CDR1 and CDR2 (germline): MNHEY, SVGAGI. Trimming at V came to 6 bases and at J to 5 bases, leaving 5 bases not matched to a gene. The CDR3 spells CASSPDRGTGELFF. In nucleotides, the CDR3 is TGTGCCAGCAGCCCAGACAGGGGAACCGGGGAGCTGTTTTTT.

Of note for this clone: At the DNA level, this CDR3 is encoded by other sequences in the same sample as well. This chain connects TRBV6-5 to TRBJ1-2; D may be TRBD1 (5 bases). Germline V gene sequence: CDR1 MNHEY, CDR2 SVGAGI. This CDR3 comprises 13 residues. Trimming removed 6 bases from V and 4 bases from J, with 12 bases in between. CDR3 sequence reads: CASRRDGGYGYTF. In nucleotides, the CDR3 is TGTGCCAGCAGGCGGGACGGTGGCTATGGCTACACCTTC.

J is TRBJ1-5 and V is TRBV7-9; D perhaps matches TRBD1 (5 bases). Per germline, CDR1 SEHNR and CDR2 FQNEAQ (reference sequence). The V gene lost 5 bases and the J gene lost 3 bases, with 11 bases spanning the gap. This CDR3 spans 14 amino acids. CDR3 in amino acids: CASSLDSINQPQHF. The CDR3 bases are TGTGCCAGCAGCCTAGACAGCATCAATCAGCCCCAGCATTTT.

The V call is TRBV25-1, the J call TRBJ1-1; D perhaps matches TRBD1 (6 bases). This CDR3 is 11 amino acids long. V was clipped by 5 bases and J by 9 bases, with 10 bases between them. Per the germline V gene, CDR1 is MGHDK and CDR2 is SYGVNS. The CDR3 DNA sequence: TGTGCCAGCAGTCGTGGACAGCAAGCTTTCTTT. Protein: CASSRGQQAFF.

This chain connects TRBV6-6 to TRBJ1-1, with 10 bases lining up with TRBD1. Germline assignment: CDR1 MNHNY and CDR2 SVGAGI (reference sequence). The CDR3 runs to 15 residues. V shed 2 bases, J shed 2 bases, and the junction held 2 bases outside the gene matches. The CDR3 region is CASSYRTGGNTEAFF. Written as DNA, the CDR3 is TGTGCCAGCAGTTACCGGACAGGGGGTAACACTGAAGCTTTCTTT.

The chain has TRBV12-5 and TRBJ2-3; 8 bases align to TRBD1. The CDR3 length is 16 residues. V dropped 1 base and J dropped 3; count of bases not matched to a gene: 6. Germline V gene lookup returns CDR1 LGHNT and CDR2 FRNRAP. The CDR3 DNA reads TGTGCTAGTGGTTTGGGGACAGGGAAAGGGACAGATACGCAGTATTTT. Amino acids: CASGLGTGKGTDTQYF.

The table lists this clone with a count of one. The gene calls are TRBV15 and TRBJ2-3, with a possible D match to TRBD2 (6 bases). The CDR3 loop spans 17 amino acids. Looked up from germline, CDR1 is LNHNV and CDR2 is YYDKDF (reference sequence). V lost 1 base and J 4 bases, leaving 18 bases between the germline ends. CDR3 nucleotides: TGTGCCACCAGCAGAGCCCAAGGATCGGGACTGGCAGATACGCAGTATTTT. It specifies CATSRAQGSGLADTQYF.

This chain uses TRBV5-1 with TRBJ2-7; 9 bases are a match to TRBD2. The CDR3 sequence is 18 residues long. Unmatched junction bases numbered 14, after V lost 4 bases and J lost 0 bases. Germline V gene lookup returns CDR1 SGHRS and CDR2 YFSETQ. The CDR3 nucleotides are TGCGCCAGCAGCCTAATCTCGGGAGCGGGGGGTAACTCCTACGAGCAGTACTTC. Its protein product is CASSLISGAGGNSYEQYF.

The J gene is TRBJ2-3, the V gene TRBV7-7; D remains unclear. Germline V CDR1 and CDR2: SSHAT, FNYEAQ (reference sequence). The CDR3 covers 10 residues. Trimming stripped 5 bases from V and 10 bases from J, with 7 bases between. CDR3 amino acids: CASSPPSQYF. CDR3 DNA: TGTGCCAGCAGCCCCCCGTCGCAGTATTTT.

This clone showed up just a few times. Other DNA sequences from this sample encode an identical CDR3 as well. The chain employs TRBV20-1 and TRBJ1-2; D unclear. V shed 6 bases and J shed 4 bases, with 9 bases lying between them. The CDR3 runs 11 residues. Germline CDR1 reads DFQATT; CDR2 reads SNEGSKA (reference sequence). CDR3 amino acids: CSARAGYGYTF. The CDR3 coding sequence is TGCAGTGCCCGAGCGGGCTATGGCTACACCTTC.

The J gene is TRBJ2-7, the V gene TRBV6-5; TRBD1 matches at 8 bases. This CDR3 is built from 14 residues. J was trimmed by 5 bases and V by 7 bases; bases with no gene match: 10. Per the germline V gene, CDR1 is MNHEY and CDR2 is SVGAGI. CDR3 loop: CASTPRDRRNEQYF. CDR3 sequence (DNA): TGTGCCAGCACTCCACGGGACAGGCGCAACGAGCAGTACTTC.

This clone was observed a single time. The chain links TRBV20-1 to TRBJ1-2, with D possibly TRBD1 on 6 matching bases. The CDR3 spans 14 residues. Germline V gene lookup returns CDR1 DFQATT and CDR2 SNEGSKA (reference sequence). The germline V and J ends were trimmed by 3 bases and 5 bases, with 16 bases remaining between them. DNA for the CDR3: TGCAGTGCTAGTTCCGCGGGGGCAGGATATGGCTACACCTTC. Translating it yields CSASSAGAGYGYTF.

The chain recombines TRBV7-2 with TRBJ2-5; 7 bases agree with TRBD1. CDR3 length: 14 residues. V gave up 7 bases and J gave up 2 bases; unmatched junction bases: 7. Germline CDR1 and CDR2: SGHTA and FQGNSA. The CDR3, as DNA: TGTGCCAGCACCCCACCGGGACAGCAAGAGACCCAGTACTTC. This gives the protein CASTPPGQQETQYF.

This clone was seen only a few times. This sequence joins TRBV19 and TRBJ2-5; D is ambiguous. Trimming took off 2 bases at V and 1 base at J, with 8 bases between the two ends. Germline-derived CDR1 and CDR2 are LNHDA and SQIVND (reference sequence). This CDR3 is 14 amino acids long. The CDR3 protein is CASSILGSQETQYF. DNA of the CDR3: TGTGCCAGTAGTATACTGGGCAGCCAAGAGACCCAGTACTTC.

The J gene is TRBJ2-7, the V gene TRBV11-3; possible D gene TRBD2, 6 bases. Germline V lookup: CDR1 SGHNT, CDR2 YENEEA. CDR3 size: 15 residues. V dropped 5 bases and J dropped 0 bases, with 14 bases sitting between them. The CDR3 DNA is TGTGCCAGCAGCAGGGGACTCTCCAGCTCCTACGAGCAGTACTTC. Encoded protein: CASSRGLSSSYEQYF.

This chain joins TRBV6-4 and TRBJ2-1; 12 nucleotides agree with TRBD2. Germline CDR1 MRHNA, CDR2 SNTAGT. The CDR3 runs to 16 residues. Trimming at V came to 5 bases and at J to 5 bases, leaving 7 bases not matched to a gene. Here the CDR3 reads CASSSLAGGLNNEQFF. The CDR3 bases are TGTGCCAGCAGTTCACTAGCGGGGGGCTTAAACAATGAGCAGTTCTTC.

The gene calls are TRBV9 and TRBJ2-3; perhaps TRBD1 as D (5 bases). The CDR3 is made up of 16 amino acids. With 0 bases removed from V and 2 bases from J, the gap between germline ends came to 13 bases. Germline lookup yields CDR1 SGDLS and CDR2 YYNGEE. The CDR3 loop reads CASSVGRGHLTDTQYF. The DNA of the CDR3 is TGTGCCAGCAGCGTAGGAAGGGGTCACCTCACAGATACGCAGTATTTT.

The CDR3 coding sequence is TGTGCCAGCACCGTTTCCCCAAAGAATACAGGGGCTGCTTTCTTT. Amino acid sequence: CASTVSPKNTGAAFF. The chain links TRBV11-1 to TRBJ1-1, with 7 positions matching TRBD1. This CDR3 region has 15 residues. The germline gives CDR1 SGHAT, CDR2 FQDESV (reference sequence). Unmatched junction bases numbered 19, after V lost 7 bases and J lost 11 bases.

The rearrangement joins TRBV24-1 to TRBJ2-1, with TRBD2 matching 10 bases. The CDR3 sequence is 17 residues long. J gave up 9 bases and V 3 bases, and 13 bases lay outside the gene matches. CDR1 and CDR2 from the germline V gene are KGHDR and SFDVKD. CDR3 in DNA: TGTGCCACCAGTGATCCATCTTTCAGCGGGGGGGCCAGTGAGCAGTTCTTC. Amino acids: CATSDPSFSGGASEQFF.

The CDR3, as DNA: TGTGCCAGCGGATCTAGCGGGGAGGATACGCAGTATTTT. This translates into CASGSSGEDTQYF. The V gene is TRBV27, the J gene TRBJ2-3; 9 positions match TRBD2. The CDR3 consists of 13 residues. The germline CDR1 and CDR2 sequences are MNHEY and SMNVEV (reference sequence). V lost 8 bases to trimming and J lost 6 bases; unmatched junction nucleotides: 6.

This clone was counted once. The genes are TRBV7-9 and TRBJ2-1; 10 bases map to TRBD1. CDR3 length equals 14 residues. Per germline, CDR1 SEHNR and CDR2 FQNEAQ (reference sequence). V was pared by 6 bases and J by 3 bases, with 2 bases of the junction left unmatched. CDR3 in amino acids: CASRGQGIYNEQFF. CDR3 sequence (DNA): TGTGCCAGCAGGGGACAGGGGATCTACAATGAGCAGTTCTTC.

The V gene is TRBV14, the J gene TRBJ2-3; D may be TRBD1 (7 bases). Trimming cost V 4 bases and J 1 base, with 9 bases left between them. This CDR3 contains 14 residues. Germline V gene data show CDR1 as SGHDN and CDR2 as FVKESK. Here the CDR3 reads CASSPRGGTDTQYF. The CDR3, as DNA: TGTGCCAGCAGCCCCAGGGGGGGCACAGATACGCAGTATTTT. Looking up the rest from reference TRBV14 and TRBJ2-3 gives the full variable domain: EAGVTQFPSHSVIEKGQTVTLRCDPISGHDNLYWYRRVMGKEIKFLLHFVKESKQDESGMPNNRFLAERTGGTYSTLKVQPAELEDSGVYFCASSPRGGTDTQYFGPGTRLTVL.

This clone was picked up one time. The CDR3 here is CASSQEGRTGGAEKLFF. The CDR3 DNA reads as TGCGCCAGCAGCCAAGAAGGGCGGACAGGTGGAGCTGAAAAACTGTTTTTT. This chain uses TRBV4-1 with TRBJ1-4, with TRBD1 matching 7 bases. CDR1 and CDR2 (germline): MGHRA, YSYEKL. CDR3 length: 17 residues. With V trimmed by 0 bases and J by 7 bases, 11 bases remained unmatched.

As regards this clone: Different DNA sequences within this sample yield the same CDR3. The chain recombines TRBV6-5 with TRBJ2-7, with 9 nucleotides matching TRBD1. Germline loops: CDR1 MNHEY, CDR2 SVGAGI. The CDR3 totals 14 residues. The ends lost 4 bases at V and 2 bases at J; junction bases unmatched: 3. The CDR3 DNA reads as TGTGCCAGCAGTTTGGGACAGGGTCCCTACGAGCAGTACTTC. It translates to CASSLGQGPYEQYF.

The CDR3 coding sequence is TGTGCCAGTAGTATAAAACCGGGACTAGCGGAAGAGACCCAGTACTTC. This codes for CASSIKPGLAEETQYF. The chain recombines TRBV19 with TRBJ2-5, with TRBD2 matching 11 bases. CDR3 length equals 16 residues. The V gene's germline CDR1 is LNHDA and CDR2 SQIVND (reference sequence). The trim removed 2 bases at V and 3 bases at J, leaving 5 bases unmatched.

The chain combines TRBV7-9 with TRBJ2-6; D unresolved. The ends were cut back, 2 bases at V and 4 bases at J, with 6 bases in the middle. The germline CDR1 and CDR2 sequences are SEHNR and FQNEAQ (reference sequence). This CDR3 is 14 amino acids long. The CDR3 DNA is TGTGCCAGCAGCTTAAACTGGGGGGCCAACGTCCTGACTTTC. It encodes CASSLNWGANVLTF.

The CDR3 region has the DNA TGTGCCAGCAGCCCTAGAGCCGGCACTGAAGCTTTCTTT. Encoded protein: CASSPRAGTEAFF. The chain has TRBV11-3 and TRBJ1-1; D gene ambiguous. Trimming took off 5 bases at V and 4 bases at J, with 11 bases between the two ends. Germline V gives CDR1 SGHNT, CDR2 YENEEA. There are 13 residues in the CDR3. The variable domain in full, with the rest retrieved from reference TRBV11-3 and TRBJ1-1, is EAGVVQSPRYKIIEKKQPVAFWCNPISGHNTLYWYLQNLGQGPELLIRYENEEAVDDSQLPKDRFSAERLKGVDSTLKIQPAELGDSAVYLCASSPRAGTEAFFGQGTRLTVV.

This sequence joins TRBV5-1 and TRBJ1-2; D is perhaps TRBD1 (5 bases). Germline V gene lookup returns CDR1 SGHRS and CDR2 YFSETQ. The CDR3 covers 17 residues. Trimming cost V 4 bases and J 0 bases, with 19 bases left between them. CDR3 in DNA: TGCGCCAGCAGCGGGACGGGAGTTACCTACTCTAACTATGGCTACACCTTC. This translates into CASSGTGVTYSNYGYTF.

The DNA for the CDR3 is TGCGCCAGCAGCCTAAGGGGACAGGGGGATAATTCACCCCTCCACTTT. Protein product: CASSLRGQGDNSPLHF. The gene calls are TRBV5-1 and TRBJ1-6, with 11 bases fitting TRBD1. This CDR3 region has 16 residues. Germline loops: CDR1 SGHRS, CDR2 YFSETQ. The ends lost 4 bases at V and 5 bases at J; junction bases unmatched: 5.